This T cell receptor beta chain is from a study of vaccination effects on CD4 cells after COVID-19 (dated by TCRdb to between 2021 and 2024). About the investigation overall: Two doses of either the BNT162b2 or the mRNA-1273 mRNA SARS-CoV-2 vaccine were administered to participants. In a couple of convalescent patients, pre-vaccine samples were collected 16 days and one week ahead of the first dose, 142 and 148 days after COVID-19 diagnosis. SARS-CoV-2 spike-specific CD4+ TCR repertoires from before and after mRNA vaccination were compared in COVID-19 convalescent patients and in infection-naive vaccine recipients. A total of 9 to 11 COVID-19 convalescent patients and a handful of SARS-CoV-2-naive healthy vaccine recipients were included in the full study. The Oncomine TCR Beta short-read assay on an Illumina iSeq 100 was used to sequence cultures from other donors in the study.

CDR1 and CDR2 are drawn from the germline V gene (reference sequence): SGHAT, FQDESV. Spanning cysteine to phenylalanine, the CDR3 consists of 12 amino acids. Solely the CDR3 DNA is kept, with 36 bases framed from the first base. V loses 2 bases of germline sequence and J loses 11 bases, and the interval between the two ends is 11 bases. To note about this clone: The target of this receptor is not known. No per-base quality is available; no much larger clone lies one base away.

Study-level results and caveats: For convalescent patients, new clones induced by the vaccine made up most of the post-vaccine spike-reactive repertoire, and these new clones were largely distinct from the clones induced by infection. The study was limited by a small number of convalescent patients, and early post-infection timepoints were lacking. Clones induced by infection and clones induced by vaccination both contracted markedly at late timepoints after vaccination, which fits with T cell responses waning over time.

In the ViraFEST assay, PBMC were stimulated with viral peptide pools, and TCR sequencing was then used to find antigen-specific CD4+ T cell clonotypes based on their expansion. After about 9 days of culture, CD4+ T cells were isolated with the EasySep CD4+ T cell isolation kit. Convalescent patients had PCR-confirmed SARS-CoV-2 infection between March and December 2020, before Alpha, Beta and Delta variants emerged in the United States. Some 2 million PBMC per well were cultured with 8.5 to 10 ug/ml peptides in IMDM containing approximately 4.5% human AB serum, about 9.6 IU/ml IL-2 and gentamicin. On days 3 and 7, half of the culture medium was replaced with fresh IL-2-containing medium. Unless otherwise noted, each peptide stimulation condition was cultured in triplicate wells. Using Ficoll-Paque Plus gradient centrifugation, PBMC were separated from whole blood and then either used fresh or cryopreserved at -140C. The overlapping peptide pools covered the spike proteins of SARS-CoV-2 as well as those of the common cold coronaviruses HCoV-NL63, HCoV-OC43 and HCoV-229E. Genomic DNA was extracted from cultured CD4+ T cells with the QIAamp micro DNA kit.

The library was generated by the immunoSEQ multiplex PCR assay. DNA from the cultured and isolated CD4+ T cells underwent TCR beta CDR3 sequencing. The authors' pipeline ran thus. The analysis removed non-productive TCR sequences, trimmed reads to the CDR3 region, and retained only CDR3s that were 7 or more amino acids long. The MANAFEST web app was used to identify antigen-specific clonotypes by comparing expansion in peptide wells with expansion in reference cultures. For clones to be considered positive, expansion at FDR<0.05 versus reference and all other wells, an odds ratio above 5, and a frequency above 0.1% in two replicate wells were required. Cross-reactive clonotypes were defined as significantly expanded in SARS-CoV-2 spike wells and in at least one common cold coronavirus spike condition. CDR3 similarity was assessed by Levenshtein distance using the stringdist R package, and unrooted trees were constructed with ape in R 3.6.1. TCRdb provides this immuneACCESS table in a form limited to in-frame rearrangements. Some clones are lacking; in checked studies, under half of them reflect an unresolved V gene, and why the rest are absent is not known. V and J calls plus clone size are reproduced from that table; the DNA served to infer D and trimming. The sample profile shows around 24,000 clones; roughly 76% of them were found once. The top ten clones comprise 16% of the sample.

The receptor comes from a human donor who had a prior SARS-CoV-2 infection. The specimen comprised CD4+ T cells from PBMCs cultured with SARS-CoV-2 spike peptides, sampled before COVID-19 vaccination. This specimen's cell subset or site label, interpreted: SARS-CoV-2 spike overlapping peptide pool stimulation. This sequence uses TRBV11-1 and TRBJ2-3; the D gene assignment is ambiguous. The bases are TGTGCCAGCAGCTTAATGGCAAACAAGCAGTATTTT. Translated, it reads CASSLMANKQYF.